The TCR beta chain under discussion was sequenced for a study of blood T cell repertoires in COVID-19. Background on the study: COVID-19 samples collected from the United States, Italy and Spain covered acute and convalescent phases. PBMCs, B-cell-depleted T cells, or T cells were the source of the cDNA or gDNA that made up the material.

Germline CDR1 and CDR2: SGDLS and YYNGEE. The CDR3 length is 16 residues. About this clone itself: Germline is not matched at one junction end, which may reflect a read error.

Original data processing: Amplification from reference gene primers served as the basis for estimated nucleated cell counts. The assay was immunoSEQ multiplex PCR, and TCRdb's table has in-frame clones only and misses some. V and J calls and clone size follow that table, whereas D and trimming were derived from the DNA. The sample includes roughly 300,000 clones, around four fifths of them seen just once. This sequence joins TRBV9 and TRBJ1-1; D perhaps matches TRBD1 (5 bases). This sequence was found in a woman aged 45-65 years with acute or convalescent COVID-19. The sample was peripheral blood. CDR3 amino acids: CASSVHLGGMNTEAFF. CDR3 nucleotide sequence: TGTGCCAGCAGCGTACACCTCGGGGGGATGAATACTGAAGCTTTCTTT. The entire variable domain, with the rest obtained from reference TRBV9 and TRBJ1-1, is as follows: DSGVTQTPKHLITATGQRVTLRCSPRSGDLSVYWYQQSLDQGLQFLIQYYNGEERAKGNILERFSAQQFPDLHSELNLSSLELGDSALYFCASSVHLGGMNTEAFFGQGTRLTVV.